The entry that follows covers one T cell receptor gamma chain sequence. This may arise from a read error, as a much more abundant clone is one base away. The same CDR3 arises from other DNA sequences in this sample as well. V was clipped by 1 base and J by 4 bases; unmatched bases: 1. This CDR3 is built from 16 residues. CDR1 and CDR2 from the germline V gene are GITISATS and ISYDGTV (reference sequence). TCRdb redid the clone calls on the RT-PCR reads with CATT. Here the sample spans approximately 280 gamma-chain clones, roughly 60% being singletons. The source of the sample is a study of gamma-delta T cells after stem cell transplantation.

Sequenced sample: gamma-delta T cells. The V gene is TRGV9, the J gene TRGJP. The J gene, absent from TCRdb, was called here by matching the DNA to germline. This TCR was sampled from a human donor. It is not recorded whose cells these are; they may come from a transplant donor. The DNA for the CDR3 is TGTGCCTTGTGGGAGGTCCAAGAGTTGGGCAAAAAAATCAAGGTATTT. Encoded protein: CALWEVQELGKKIKVF.